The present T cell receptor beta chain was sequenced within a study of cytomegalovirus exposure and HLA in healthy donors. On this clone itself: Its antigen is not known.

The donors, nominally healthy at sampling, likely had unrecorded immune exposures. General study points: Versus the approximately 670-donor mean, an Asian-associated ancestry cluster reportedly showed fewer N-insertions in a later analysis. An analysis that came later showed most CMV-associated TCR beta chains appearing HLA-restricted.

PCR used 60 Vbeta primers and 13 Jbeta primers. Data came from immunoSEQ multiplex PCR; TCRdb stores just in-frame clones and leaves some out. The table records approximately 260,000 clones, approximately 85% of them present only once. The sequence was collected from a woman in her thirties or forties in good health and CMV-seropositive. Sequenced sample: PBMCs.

The CDR3 here is CASEGAGYGGEQFF. CDR3 bases: TGTGCCAGCGAGGGCGCGGGGTACGGCGGTGAGCAGTTCTTC. The chain is built from TRBV7-9 and TRBJ2-1, with D perhaps TRBD2 (6 bases). The CDR3 totals 14 residues. Per germline, CDR1 SEHNR and CDR2 FQNEAQ (reference sequence). V was cut by 8 bases and J by 9 bases, with 20 bases left in between.